This T cell receptor (beta chain) was found in a study of T cells in tuberculosis. Study information: Sequenced TCRs come from CD1B-GMM tetramer-binding T cells. The study, taken as a whole, reports: Some low-affinity tetramer-binding T cells may be absent from this sample.

Sequenced by immunoSEQ multiplex PCR; TCRdb stores in-frame clones only, minus some. The sample includes approximately 59,000 clones, 81% seen only once; the top ten take 9.5% to 15%. The germline V gene has CDR1 MDHEN and CDR2 SYDVKM. This CDR3 region has 15 residues. Trimming removed 4 bases from V and 4 bases from J, with 16 bases in between. About this clone: This CDR3 is also generated by other DNA sequences in the sample.

Cells were sorted from thawed PBMC rested overnight and stained with GMM-loaded CD1B tetramer, viability dye and anti-CD3. The lipid loaded on the CD1B tetramers was C32 glucose monomycolate from Rhodococcus equi. PBMC for tetramer sorting were first depleted of CD14-expressing monocytes. Each donor contributed roughly 100,000 sorted tetramer-negative cells. The rearrangement links TRBV28 to TRBJ1-1; a weak D match, TRBD1 (6 bases). The clonotype comes from an adult woman with latent tuberculosis. The sample consisted of CD1b-GMM tetramer-negative cells sorted from PBMCs. This CDR3 reads CASSSPSGGGTEAFF. Written as DNA, the CDR3 is TGTGCCAGCAGTTCCCCCAGCGGGGGCGGCACTGAAGCTTTCTTT.